The 31 T cell receptor beta chains given below trace back to one sample, sequenced in a study of blood T cell repertoires in COVID-19. Clones were read by immunoSEQ multiplex PCR, and TCRdb kept only the in-frame ones, dropping some. Of roughly 120,000 clones in the sample, more than 75% are singletons; the top ten hold 3.9%. The sample taken for sequencing was peripheral blood. The receptors here all came from a man between 60 and 70 years old with acute or convalescent COVID-19.

J is TRBJ1-2 and V is TRBV5-4; D is undetermined. The CDR3 is 13 residues long. Germline V gene sequence: CDR1 SGHNT, CDR2 YYREEE (reference sequence). Trimming took 4 bases from V and 4 from J, leaving 11 bases between them. CDR3 in DNA: TGTGCCAGCAGCGGAGGTGGAACCTATGGCTACACCTTC. The encoded protein is CASSGGGTYGYTF.

This chain joins TRBV14 and TRBJ2-6; D is unclear. The CDR3 length is 14 residues. Germline loops: CDR1 SGHDN, CDR2 FVKESK. The germline V and J ends were trimmed by 4 bases and 2 bases, with 6 bases remaining between them. The CDR3 spells CASSPRAGANVLTF. Written as DNA, the CDR3 is TGTGCCAGCAGCCCCCGGGCTGGGGCCAACGTCCTGACTTTC.

The chain couples TRBV19 to TRBJ1-2, with D perhaps TRBD1 (6 bases). Germline V gives CDR1 LNHDA, CDR2 SQIVND (reference sequence). Trimming took 6 bases from V and 8 from J, leaving 13 bases between them. The CDR3 runs to 12 residues. The CDR3 is CASRPGDLGYTF. The CDR3 DNA is TGTGCCAGTAGACCAGGGGATCTGGGCTACACCTTC.

The chain links TRBV6-9 to TRBJ2-7, with a tentative D call TRBD2 (6 bases). The length of the CDR3 is 12 residues. Germline V gene data show CDR1 as MNHGY and CDR2 as SVAAGI. V was trimmed by 4 bases and J by 2 bases, leaving 6 bases between them. The CDR3 is CASSWGAYEQYF. The CDR3 DNA reads as TGTGCCAGCAGTTGGGGGGCCTACGAGCAGTACTTC.

The genes are TRBV7-9 and TRBJ1-2; D not certain. Per germline, CDR1 SEHNR and CDR2 FQNEAQ (reference sequence). This CDR3 region has 13 residues. Trimming removed 1 base at V and 4 bases at J, with 7 bases between. Written as DNA, the CDR3 is TGTGCCAGCAGCTTAGAACAGAGCTATGGCTACACCTTC. Translated: CASSLEQSYGYTF.

The V gene is TRBV6-6, the J gene TRBJ2-1; TRBD1 might be the D (5 bases). V lost 7 bases and J 9 bases, leaving 19 bases between the germline ends. CDR3 length: 14 residues. Germline V gives CDR1 MNHNY, CDR2 SVGAGI (reference sequence). Written as DNA, the CDR3 is TGTGCCAGCACCGATCAGGGTAGAGGTCGTGAGCAGTTCTTC. It yields the protein CASTDQGRGREQFF.

The chain links TRBV28 to TRBJ2-7; 8 bases are shared with TRBD2. This CDR3 comprises 15 residues. V gave up 5 bases and J gave up 2 bases; unmatched junction bases: 8. The germline gives CDR1 MDHEN, CDR2 SYDVKM. In DNA, the CDR3 is TGTGCCAGCAGTCGCGGGGGGATTAGCGCCTACGAGCAGTACTTC. Its translation: CASSRGGISAYEQYF.

The chain uses TRBV5-6 and TRBJ2-7; 8 nucleotides match TRBD1. The germline gives CDR1 SGHDT, CDR2 YYEEEE. The V and J ends lost 1 base and 4 bases, in that order; junction bases with no gene match: 7. The CDR3 spans 15 residues. CDR3 loop: CASSLPPGTGYEQYF. CDR3 bases: TGTGCCAGCAGCTTGCCTCCCGGGACAGGTTACGAGCAGTACTTC.

This clone appeared a few times. CDR3 in DNA: TGTGCCAGCAGCTCCAGACTAGCGGGCGGCAATGAGCAGTTCTTC. Its protein is CASSSRLAGGNEQFF. V is TRBV7-3 and J is TRBJ2-1; 10 nucleotides line up with TRBD2. The CDR3 consists of 15 residues. V lost 4 bases and J lost 6; bases outside the gene matches: 6. Germline CDR1 SGHTA, CDR2 FQGTGA.

This sequence joins TRBV28 and TRBJ1-6; tentative D call: TRBD1 (5 bases). Germline V lookup: CDR1 MDHEN, CDR2 SYDVKM. Trimming took off 5 bases at V and 6 bases at J, with 20 bases between the two ends. CDR3 length: 17 amino acids. CDR3 sequence reads: CASSPTLGRASNSPLHF. The DNA for the CDR3 is TGTGCCAGCAGTCCTACCCTCGGCAGGGCCAGTAATTCACCCCTCCACTTT.

V is TRBV4-1 and J is TRBJ1-4; 10 nucleotides agree with TRBD1. Germline V gives CDR1 MGHRA, CDR2 YSYEKL. CDR3 length: 16 residues. J lost 8 bases, V lost 4 bases, and 10 bases had no gene match. CDR3 sequence: CASSPSSGQGLEKLFF. CDR3 sequence (DNA): TGCGCCAGCAGCCCTTCGTCGGGACAGGGGTTAGAAAAACTGTTTTTT.

The chain has TRBV7-9 and TRBJ1-1, with D possibly being TRBD1 (6 bases). The V gene's germline CDR1 is SEHNR and CDR2 FQNEAQ (reference sequence). The V and J ends lost 2 bases and 3 bases respectively, with 19 bases between them. The CDR3 runs to 17 residues. The CDR3 coding sequence is TGTGCCAGCAGCTTACCCTTGGACAGTTCTTTACACACTGAAGCTTTCTTT. Translating it yields CASSLPLDSSLHTEAFF. The full variable domain, its missing parts supplied by reference TRBV7-9 and TRBJ1-1, is DTGVSQNPRHKITKRGQNVTFRCDPISEHNRLYWYRQTLGQGPEFLTYFQNEAQLEKSRLLSDRFSAERPKGSFSTLEIQRTEQGDSAMYLCASSLPLDSSLHTEAFFGQGTRLTVV.

The chain links TRBV7-2 to TRBJ2-5, with a weak D call TRBD2 (5 bases). With 6 bases removed from V and 5 bases from J, the gap between germline ends came to 19 bases. Germline loops: CDR1 SGHTA, CDR2 FQGNSA. This CDR3 region has 15 residues. CDR3 protein: CASRRAPDSLETQYF. The DNA of the CDR3 is TGTGCCAGCAGGCGGGCGCCTGATAGTTTGGAGACCCAGTACTTC.

The chain links TRBV28 to TRBJ2-2; D gene uncertain. Deletions cut 4 bases from V and 6 bases from J, with 12 bases between. CDR1 and CDR2 (germline): MDHEN, SYDVKM. The CDR3 is 14 amino acids. The CDR3 sequence is CASSSWAKAGELFF. CDR3 in DNA: TGTGCCAGCAGTTCCTGGGCCAAGGCCGGGGAGCTGTTTTTT.

The rearrangement joins TRBV5-1 to TRBJ2-7; 9 bases line up with TRBD2. V shed 0 bases, J shed 2 bases, and the junction held 3 bases outside the gene matches. This CDR3 spans 15 amino acids. Germline V gene sequence: CDR1 SGHRS, CDR2 YFSETQ. The CDR3 sequence is CASSLDSGSPYEQYF. Written as DNA, the CDR3 is TGCGCCAGCAGCTTGGATAGCGGGAGTCCCTACGAGCAGTACTTC.

The rearrangement links TRBV5-6 to TRBJ2-1, with 9 bases identical to TRBD2. V shed 4 bases and J 7 bases; nucleotides not matched to a gene: 15. The length of the CDR3 is 17 residues. CDR1 is SGHDT, CDR2 YYEEEE, per germline. The CDR3 DNA is TGTGCCAGCAGCGCCCCGACGGGTCTAGCGGGATGGAATGAGCAGTTCTTC. Protein sequence: CASSAPTGLAGWNEQFF.

This sequence joins TRBV4-1 and TRBJ1-5; D is unresolved. Between the trimmed V and J ends, which lost 0 bases and 0 bases, there was a span of 9 bases. There are 16 residues in the CDR3. Germline V gene data show CDR1 as MGHRA and CDR2 as YSYEKL. In DNA form, the CDR3 reads TGCGCCAGCAGCCAAGACTGGCGGAGTAGCAATCAGCCCCAGCATTTT. Its protein is CASSQDWRSSNQPQHF.

The rearrangement links TRBV19 to TRBJ2-5, with 12 bases fitting TRBD2. After removal of 11 bases from V and 5 bases from J, the junction contained 12 bases not matched to a gene. Germline V lookup: CDR1 LNHDA, CDR2 SQIVND (reference sequence). This CDR3 has 15 amino acids. The DNA of the CDR3 is TGTGCCTGCAGCTTTACTAGCGGGAGGCATGAGACCCAGTACTTC. Its protein is CACSFTSGRHETQYF.

V usage is TRBV4-3 and J usage is TRBJ1-2; 8 bases align to TRBD1. V was pared by 0 bases and J by 1 base, with 7 bases of the junction left unmatched. The germline V gene has CDR1 LGHNA and CDR2 YSLEER. The CDR3 length is 17 residues. The DNA for the CDR3 is TGCGCCAGCAGCCAAGATCCCAGGGGGCCAGTTAACTATGGCTACACCTTC. Its translation is CASSQDPRGPVNYGYTF.

V usage is TRBV19 and J usage is TRBJ2-5, with D maybe TRBD1 (6 bases). The V end lost 10 bases, the J end lost 5 bases, and 17 bases lay between the germline ends. Germline-derived CDR1 and CDR2 are LNHDA and SQIVND (reference sequence). This CDR3 region has 13 residues. In nucleotides, the CDR3 is TGTGCCACCTCTGACAGGAGCGTGGAGACCCAGTACTTC. This sequence encodes CATSDRSVETQYF.

The chain joins TRBV5-4 to TRBJ2-3; 9 bases are shared with TRBD2. The V gene's germline CDR1 is SGHNT and CDR2 YYREEE (reference sequence). The CDR3 has 18 residues. Unmatched junction bases numbered 11, after V lost 0 bases and J lost 3 bases. CDR3 sequence: CASSLVGRLAGLTDTQYF. CDR3 in DNA: TGTGCCAGCAGCTTGGTAGGGAGGCTAGCGGGGTTAACAGATACGCAGTATTTT.

This clone was picked up one time. The V gene is TRBV27, the J gene TRBJ2-5; D unclear. In germline, CDR1 is MNHEY, CDR2 SMNVEV (reference sequence). The V gene lost 5 bases and the J gene lost 1 base, with 11 bases spanning the gap. This CDR3 comprises 14 residues. CDR3 coding DNA: TGTGCCAGCAGTCACCCTACCCGCCAAGAGACCCAGTACTTC. Protein sequence: CASSHPTRQETQYF.

This clone was recorded once. V and J are TRBV28 and TRBJ1-1; D remains unclear. Germline loops: CDR1 MDHEN, CDR2 SYDVKM. This CDR3 spans 13 amino acids. Trimming pared 4 bases from V and 5 bases from J, leaving 11 bases between. CDR3 amino acids: CASSSRMRTEAFF. Written as DNA, the CDR3 is TGTGCCAGCAGTTCTCGGATGAGGACTGAAGCTTTCTTT. Using reference TRBV28 and TRBJ1-1 for the parts outside the CDR3, the full variable domain is DVKVTQSSRYLVKRTGEKVFLECVQDMDHENMFWYRQDPGLGLRLIYFSYDVKMKEKGDIPEGYSVSREKKERFSLILESASTNQTSMYLCASSSRMRTEAFFGQGTRLTVV.

This clone occurred a few times. CDR3 protein: CASSQDQTSDYEQYF. CDR3 sequence (DNA): TGTGCCAGCAGCCAAGATCAGACTAGCGACTACGAGCAGTACTTC. This chain joins TRBV3-1 (or the pseudogene TRBV3-2) and TRBJ2-7; 8 positions agree with TRBD2. Germline CDR1 and CDR2: LGHDT and YNNKEL (reference sequence). This CDR3 spans 15 amino acids. V was clipped by 0 bases and J by 3 bases; unmatched bases: 4.

V usage is TRBV5-6 and J usage is TRBJ2-6; a weak D match, TRBD1 (5 bases). Trimming removed 6 bases at V and 0 bases at J, with 22 bases between. Germline CDR1 is SGHDT and CDR2 is YYEEEE. This CDR3 has 19 residues. CDR3 residues: CASIHSGADGNSGANVLTF. CDR3 bases: TGTGCCAGCATCCACTCTGGGGCAGACGGTAACTCTGGGGCCAACGTCCTGACTTTC.

The V call is TRBV28, the J call TRBJ2-5; 10 nucleotides align to TRBD1. Trimming removed 6 bases from V and 4 bases from J; junction bases left unmatched: 5. This CDR3 contains 14 residues. In germline, CDR1 is MDHEN, CDR2 SYDVKM. The CDR3 region has the DNA TGTGCCAGCAGATCCGACAGGGGGCGAGAGACCCAGTACTTC. Amino acids: CASRSDRGRETQYF.

The chain employs TRBV5-1 and TRBJ2-7; weak D call: TRBD2 (6 bases). There are 14 residues in the CDR3. The V gene's germline CDR1 is SGHRS and CDR2 YFSETQ. V shed 9 bases and J shed 1 base, with 17 bases lying between them. CDR3 sequence: CATSYGSRSYEQYF. The CDR3 nucleotides read TGCGCCACCTCGTACGGGAGTAGGTCCTACGAGCAGTACTTC.

The J gene is TRBJ1-1, the V gene TRBV21-1; whether TRBD1, the table's D call, matches the DNA was not checked. TRBV21-1 is classified as a pseudogene. The CDR3 is 12 amino acids. This CDR3 is CASSNRTGEAFF. Written as DNA, the CDR3 is TGTGCCAGCAGCAACCGGACAGGTGAAGCTTTCTTT.

For the CDR3, the DNA is TGTGCCATCAGGCCAGGACAGGGAGGTCCTGAAGCTTTCTTT. This translates into CAIRPGQGGPEAFF. V and J are TRBV10-3 and TRBJ1-1; 8 bases match TRBD1. This CDR3 is 14 amino acids long. V shed 6 bases and J 6 bases; nucleotides not matched to a gene: 9. Per the germline V gene, CDR1 is ENHRY and CDR2 is SYGVKD.

The chain employs TRBV11-3 and TRBJ2-5; TRBD1 agrees at 12 bases. With 0 bases clipped from V and 2 bases from J, the junction kept 4 bases outside the gene matches. The CDR3 spans 17 residues. Germline CDR1 SGHNT, CDR2 YENEEA. CDR3 sequence (DNA): TGTGCCAGCAGCTTAGATGGGGACAGGGGGCGACAAGAGACCCAGTACTTC. The encoded protein is CASSLDGDRGRQETQYF.

The chain recombines TRBV19 with TRBJ1-2; D gene uncertain. Germline V gene lookup returns CDR1 LNHDA and CDR2 SQIVND (reference sequence). Trimming stripped 8 bases from V and 7 bases from J, with 29 bases between. The CDR3 spans 17 residues. The CDR3: CASQFSGLAAPFVGYTF. The CDR3, as DNA: TGTGCCAGTCAGTTCTCGGGGTTGGCAGCACCGTTTGTTGGCTACACCTTC.